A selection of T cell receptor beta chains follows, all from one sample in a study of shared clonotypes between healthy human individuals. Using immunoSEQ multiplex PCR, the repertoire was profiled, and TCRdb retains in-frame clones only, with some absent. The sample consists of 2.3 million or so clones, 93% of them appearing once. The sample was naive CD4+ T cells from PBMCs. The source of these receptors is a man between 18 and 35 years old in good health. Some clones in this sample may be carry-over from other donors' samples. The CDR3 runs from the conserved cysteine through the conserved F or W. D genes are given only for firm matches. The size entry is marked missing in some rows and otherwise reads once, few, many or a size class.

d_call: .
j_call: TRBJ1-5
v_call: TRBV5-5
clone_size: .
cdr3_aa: CASSLVGGNQPQHF
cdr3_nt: TGTGCCAGCAGCTTGGTTGGTGGCAATCAGCCCCAGCATTTT

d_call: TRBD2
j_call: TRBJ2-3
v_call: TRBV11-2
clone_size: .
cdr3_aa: CASSPFAGGTDTQYF
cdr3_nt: TGTGCCAGCAGCCCCTTTGCGGGAGGCACAGATACGCAGTATTTT

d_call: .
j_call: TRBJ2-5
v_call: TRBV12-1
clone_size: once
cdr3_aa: CASSFVAGEFQETQYF
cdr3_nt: TGTGCCAGCAGCTTTGTCGCGGGAGAGTTCCAAGAGACCCAGTACTTC

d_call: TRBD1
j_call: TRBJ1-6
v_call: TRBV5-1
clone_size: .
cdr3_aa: CASSPGQAYNSPLHF
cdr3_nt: TGCGCCAGCAGCCCCGGACAGGCCTATAATTCACCCCTCCACTTT

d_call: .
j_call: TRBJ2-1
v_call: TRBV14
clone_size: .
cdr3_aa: CASSRYNEQFF
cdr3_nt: TGTGCCAGCAGCCGTTACAATGAGCAGTTCTTC

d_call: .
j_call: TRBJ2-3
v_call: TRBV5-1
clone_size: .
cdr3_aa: CASSLETDTQYF
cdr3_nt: TGCGCCAGCAGCTTGGAGACTGATACGCAGTATTTT

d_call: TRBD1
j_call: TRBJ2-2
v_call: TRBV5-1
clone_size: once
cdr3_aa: CASSLTGATGELFF
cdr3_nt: TGCGCCAGCAGCCTGACAGGGGCCACCGGGGAGCTGTTTTTT

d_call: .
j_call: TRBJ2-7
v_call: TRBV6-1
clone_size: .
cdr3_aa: CASSVTQGAYF
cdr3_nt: TGTGCCAGCAGTGTCACACAAGGCGCCTACTTC

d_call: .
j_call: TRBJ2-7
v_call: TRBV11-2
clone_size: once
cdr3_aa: CASSLVSHEQYF
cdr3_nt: TGTGCCAGCAGCTTAGTTTCCCACGAGCAGTACTTC

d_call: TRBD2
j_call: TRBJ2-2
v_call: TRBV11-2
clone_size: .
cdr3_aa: CASSSLAEITGELFF
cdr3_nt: TGTGCCAGCAGCTCACTAGCGGAGATCACCGGGGAGCTGTTTTTT

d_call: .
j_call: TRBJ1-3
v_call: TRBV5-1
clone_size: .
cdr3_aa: CASSLAGISGNTIYF
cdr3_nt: TGCGCCAGCAGCTTGGCCGGGATCTCTGGAAACACCATATATTTT

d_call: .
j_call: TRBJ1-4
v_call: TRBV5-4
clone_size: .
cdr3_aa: CASSPDPTNEKLFF
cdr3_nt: TGTGCCAGCAGCCCGGATCCAACTAATGAAAAACTGTTTTTT

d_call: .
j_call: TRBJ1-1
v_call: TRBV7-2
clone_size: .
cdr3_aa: CASSLAILARGTEAFF
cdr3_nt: TGTGCCAGCAGCTTAGCGATCCTGGCGAGGGGCACTGAAGCTTTCTTT

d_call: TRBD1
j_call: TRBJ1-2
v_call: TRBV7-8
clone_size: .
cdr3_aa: CASSHRQGFGYTF
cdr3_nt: TGTGCCAGCAGCCACAGACAGGGCTTTGGCTACACCTTC

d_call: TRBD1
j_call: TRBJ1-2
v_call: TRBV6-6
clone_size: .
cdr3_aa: CASSSREGASYGYTF
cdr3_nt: TGTGCCAGCAGTAGCCGGGAGGGGGCGAGCTATGGCTACACCTTC

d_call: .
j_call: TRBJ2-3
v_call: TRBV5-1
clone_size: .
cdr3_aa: CASSEIGDTQYF
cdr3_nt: TGCGCCAGCTCAGAGATAGGGGATACGCAGTATTTT

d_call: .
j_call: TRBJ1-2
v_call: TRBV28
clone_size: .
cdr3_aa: CASRWERENYGYTF
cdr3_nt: TGTGCCAGCAGGTGGGAGCGAGAAAACTATGGCTACACCTTC

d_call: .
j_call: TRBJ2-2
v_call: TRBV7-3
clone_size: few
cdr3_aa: CASSLRDTGELFF
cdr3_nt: TGTGCCAGCAGCTTAAGGGACACCGGGGAGCTGTTTTTT

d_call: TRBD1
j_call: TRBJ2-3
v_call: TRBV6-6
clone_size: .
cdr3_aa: CASSTTWTGGTDTQYF
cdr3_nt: TGTGCCAGCAGTACCACCTGGACAGGGGGTACAGATACGCAGTATTTT

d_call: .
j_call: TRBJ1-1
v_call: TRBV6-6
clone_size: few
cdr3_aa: CASSYSSGENTEAFF
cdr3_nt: TGTGCCAGCAGTTACTCGAGCGGTGAGAACACTGAAGCTTTCTTT

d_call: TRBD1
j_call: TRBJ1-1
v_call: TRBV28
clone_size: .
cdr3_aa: CASSSTRTGDDTEAFF
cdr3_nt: TGTGCCAGCAGTTCAACCCGGACAGGGGACGACACTGAAGCTTTCTTT

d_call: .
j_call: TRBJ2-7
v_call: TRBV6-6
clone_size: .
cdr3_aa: CASSYSTSNEQYF
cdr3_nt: TGTGCCAGCAGTTACTCGACATCTAACGAGCAGTACTTC

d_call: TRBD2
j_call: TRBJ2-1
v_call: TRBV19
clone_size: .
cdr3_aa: CASSTGSGRGYNEQFF
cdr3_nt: TGTGCCAGTAGTACAGGTAGCGGGAGGGGCTACAATGAGCAGTTCTTC

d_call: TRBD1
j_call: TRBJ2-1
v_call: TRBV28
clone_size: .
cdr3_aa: CASQPSGQTAYNEQFF
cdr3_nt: TGTGCCAGCCAGCCATCGGGACAGACCGCCTACAATGAGCAGTTCTTC

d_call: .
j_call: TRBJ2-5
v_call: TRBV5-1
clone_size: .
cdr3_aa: CASSSTGMPETQYF
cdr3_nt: TGCGCCAGCAGCTCCACCGGGATGCCCGAGACCCAGTACTTC

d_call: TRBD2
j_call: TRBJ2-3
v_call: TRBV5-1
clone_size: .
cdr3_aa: CASSLDTSGSTDTQYF
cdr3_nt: TGCGCCAGCAGCTTGGATACTAGCGGTAGCACAGATACGCAGTATTTT

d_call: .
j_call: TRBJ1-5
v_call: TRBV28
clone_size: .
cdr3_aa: CALGGGPGVMYSNQPQHF
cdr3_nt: TGTGCCCTCGGGGGCGGTCCCGGAGTCATGTATAGCAATCAGCCCCAGCATTTT

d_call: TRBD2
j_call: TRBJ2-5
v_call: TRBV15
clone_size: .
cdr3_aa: CATSPGGASQYF
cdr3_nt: TGTGCCACCAGCCCGGGGGGAGCCAGCCAGTACTTC

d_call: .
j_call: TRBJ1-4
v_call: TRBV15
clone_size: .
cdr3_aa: CATSRAVGGATEKLFF
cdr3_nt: TGTGCCACCAGCAGAGCTGTCGGGGGCGCGACTGAAAAACTGTTTTTT

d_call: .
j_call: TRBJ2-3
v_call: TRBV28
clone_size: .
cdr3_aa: CASATSGTPHTDTQYF
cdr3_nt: TGTGCCAGCGCCACCTCCGGGACTCCTCACACAGATACGCAGTATTTT

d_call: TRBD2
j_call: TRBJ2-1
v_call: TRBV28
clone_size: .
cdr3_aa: CASTSPGGGTNEQFF
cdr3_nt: TGTGCCAGCACCAGCCCGGGGGGAGGGACCAATGAGCAGTTCTTC

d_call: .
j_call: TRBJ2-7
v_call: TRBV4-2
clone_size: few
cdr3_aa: CASSPGQGHEQYF
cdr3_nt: TGTGCCAGCAGCCCAGGTCAGGGCCACGAGCAGTACTTC

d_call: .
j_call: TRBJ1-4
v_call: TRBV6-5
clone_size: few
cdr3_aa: CASSYSKGQGKLFF
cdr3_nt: TGTGCCAGCAGTTACTCGAAGGGCCAGGGAAAACTGTTTTTT

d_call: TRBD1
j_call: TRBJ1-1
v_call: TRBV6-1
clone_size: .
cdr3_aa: CASSDRGITEAFF
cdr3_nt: TGTGCCAGCAGTGACAGGGGGATCACTGAAGCTTTCTTT

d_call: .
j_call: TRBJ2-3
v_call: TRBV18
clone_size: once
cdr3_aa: CASSPPGLATDTQYF
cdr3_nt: TGTGCCAGCTCACCTCCCGGGTTGGCCACAGATACGCAGTATTTT

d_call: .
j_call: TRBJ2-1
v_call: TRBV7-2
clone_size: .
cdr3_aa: CASSLDSNEQFF
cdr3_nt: TGTGCCAGCAGCTTAGATTCCAATGAGCAGTTCTTC

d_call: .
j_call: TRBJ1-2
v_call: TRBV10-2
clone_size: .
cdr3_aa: CASSDPGFGYTF
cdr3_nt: TGCGCCAGCAGTGACCCAGGGTTTGGCTACACCTTC

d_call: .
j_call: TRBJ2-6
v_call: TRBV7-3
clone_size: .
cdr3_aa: CASSSGLSGANVLTF
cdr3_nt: TGTGCCAGCAGCTCCGGACTATCTGGGGCCAACGTCCTGACTTTC

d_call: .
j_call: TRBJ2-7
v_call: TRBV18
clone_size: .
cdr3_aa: CASSRSYEQYF
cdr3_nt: TGTGCCAGCTCACGCTCCTACGAGCAGTACTTC

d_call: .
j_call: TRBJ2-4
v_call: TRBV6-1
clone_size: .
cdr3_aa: CASSERSAQLGIQYF
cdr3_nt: TGTGCCAGCAGTGAAAGGTCGGCCCAGCTGGGCATTCAGTACTTC

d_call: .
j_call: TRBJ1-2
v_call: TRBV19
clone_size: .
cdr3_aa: CASSIGRNYGYTF
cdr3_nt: TGTGCCAGTAGTATAGGACGGAACTATGGCTACACCTTC

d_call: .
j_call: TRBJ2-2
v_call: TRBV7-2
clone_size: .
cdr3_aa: CASSSGHSNTGELFF
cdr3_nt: TGTGCCAGCAGCTCGGGACACTCGAACACCGGGGAGCTGTTTTTT

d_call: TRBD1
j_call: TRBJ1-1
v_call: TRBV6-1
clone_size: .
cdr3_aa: CASSLDRETEAFF
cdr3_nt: TGTGCCAGCAGCCTGGACAGGGAAACTGAAGCTTTCTTT